This T cell receptor beta chain was observed in a study of T cell responses to AZD1222 COVID-19 vaccine. As concerns this clone: Antigen: not known.

Deletions cut 6 bases from V and 1 base from J, with 13 bases between. Looked up from germline, CDR1 is MNHEY and CDR2 is SVGAGI. The CDR3 loop spans 14 amino acids. The data were produced by immunoSEQ multiplex PCR, yet TCRdb's version contains in-frame clones alone and is incomplete. The table has 200,000 to 250,000 clones, about 94% seen once; the top ten hold roughly 1.8%. Study-level points and caveats: Nearly half of unique spike-specific TCRs reportedly avoided B.1.351 and B.1.1.7 mutated regions. Baseline testing showed seropositivity in only a handful of AZD1222 recipients.

The TCR sequence derives from an adult who received the MenACWY meningococcal vaccine as a control. The chain uses TRBV6-5 and TRBJ2-7; TRBD1 or TRBD2 may be the D gene (5 bases each). The source material was peripheral blood, sampled 28 days after the second dose of the MenACWY control vaccine. This CDR3 reads CASSHRDGSYEQYF. CDR3 bases: TGTGCCAGCAGCCACCGGGACGGATCCTACGAGCAGTACTTC.